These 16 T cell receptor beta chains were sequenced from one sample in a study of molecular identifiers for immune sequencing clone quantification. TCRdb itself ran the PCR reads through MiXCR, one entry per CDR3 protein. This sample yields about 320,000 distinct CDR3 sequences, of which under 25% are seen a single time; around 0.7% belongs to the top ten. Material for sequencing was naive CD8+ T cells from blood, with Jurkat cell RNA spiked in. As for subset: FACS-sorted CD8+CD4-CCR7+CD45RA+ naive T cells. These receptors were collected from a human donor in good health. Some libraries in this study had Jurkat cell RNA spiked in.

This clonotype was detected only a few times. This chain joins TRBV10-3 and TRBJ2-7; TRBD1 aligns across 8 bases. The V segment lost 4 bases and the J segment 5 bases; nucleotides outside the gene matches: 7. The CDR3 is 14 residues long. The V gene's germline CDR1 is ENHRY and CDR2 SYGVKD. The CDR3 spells CAISGAGGPHEQYF. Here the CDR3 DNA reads TGTGCCATCAGTGGGGCAGGGGGCCCCCACGAGCAGTACTTC.

The CDR3 reads CASSWDLSSYEQYF. CDR3 in DNA: TGTGCCAGCAGCTGGGACCTAAGCTCCTACGAGCAGTACTTC. The chain joins TRBV7-6 to TRBJ2-7; D is tentatively TRBD1 or TRBD2 (5 bases each). CDR3 length equals 14 residues. Germline-derived CDR1 and CDR2 are SGHVS and FNYEAQ. V was pared by 4 bases and J by 0 bases, with 10 bases between.

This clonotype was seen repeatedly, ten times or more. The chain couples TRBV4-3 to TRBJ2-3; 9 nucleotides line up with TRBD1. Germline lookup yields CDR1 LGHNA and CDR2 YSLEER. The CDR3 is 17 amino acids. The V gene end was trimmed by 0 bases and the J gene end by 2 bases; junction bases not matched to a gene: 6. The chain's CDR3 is CASSQEPGQGFTDTQYF. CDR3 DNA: TGCGCCAGCAGCCAAGAGCCGGGACAGGGTTTCACAGATACGCAGTATTTT.

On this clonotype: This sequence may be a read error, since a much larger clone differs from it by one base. CDR3 protein: CASSSSGVEQVF. The CDR3 region has the DNA TGTGCCAGCAGCTCGAGCGGGGTTGAGCAGGTCTTC. The genes are TRBV11-2 and TRBJ2-1, with 7 bases lining up with TRBD2. Germline-derived CDR1 and CDR2 are SGHAT and FQNNGV. This CDR3 region has 12 residues.

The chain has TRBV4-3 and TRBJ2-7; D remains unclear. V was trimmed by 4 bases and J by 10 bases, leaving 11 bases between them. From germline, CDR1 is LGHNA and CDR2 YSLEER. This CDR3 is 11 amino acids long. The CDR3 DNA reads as TGCGCCAGCAGCCCCCCCCCCGACCAGTACTTC. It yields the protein CASSPPPDQYF.

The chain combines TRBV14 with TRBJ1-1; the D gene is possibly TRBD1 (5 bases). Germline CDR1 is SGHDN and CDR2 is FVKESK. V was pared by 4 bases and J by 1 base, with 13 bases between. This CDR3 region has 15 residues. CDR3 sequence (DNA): TGTGCCAGCAGCCCTTCACAGGAGTCGAACACTGAAGCTTTCTTT. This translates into CASSPSQESNTEAFF.

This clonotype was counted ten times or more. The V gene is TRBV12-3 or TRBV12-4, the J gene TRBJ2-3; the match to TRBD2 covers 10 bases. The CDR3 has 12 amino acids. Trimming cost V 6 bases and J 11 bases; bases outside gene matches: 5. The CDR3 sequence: CASSFTSGEQYF. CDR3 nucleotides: TGTGCCAGCAGCTTCACTAGCGGGGAGCAGTATTTT.

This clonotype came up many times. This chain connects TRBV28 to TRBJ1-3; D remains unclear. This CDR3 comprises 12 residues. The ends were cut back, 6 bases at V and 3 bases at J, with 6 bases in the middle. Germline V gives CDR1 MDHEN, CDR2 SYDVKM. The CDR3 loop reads CASSFYGNTIYF. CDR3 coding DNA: TGTGCCAGCAGCTTCTATGGAAACACCATATATTTT. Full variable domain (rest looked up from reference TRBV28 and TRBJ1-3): DVKVTQSSRYLVKRTGEKVFLECVQDMDHENMFWYRQDPGLGLRLIYFSYDVKMKEKGDIPEGYSVSREKKERFSLILESASTNQTSMYLCASSFYGNTIYFGEGSWLTVV.

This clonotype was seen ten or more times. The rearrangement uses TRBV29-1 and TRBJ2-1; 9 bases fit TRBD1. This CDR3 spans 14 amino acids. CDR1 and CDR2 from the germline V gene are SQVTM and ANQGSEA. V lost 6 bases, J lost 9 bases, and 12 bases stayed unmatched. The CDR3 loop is CSVSTGGMFGEQFF. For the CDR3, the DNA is TGCAGCGTATCGACAGGGGGGATGTTTGGTGAGCAGTTCTTC.

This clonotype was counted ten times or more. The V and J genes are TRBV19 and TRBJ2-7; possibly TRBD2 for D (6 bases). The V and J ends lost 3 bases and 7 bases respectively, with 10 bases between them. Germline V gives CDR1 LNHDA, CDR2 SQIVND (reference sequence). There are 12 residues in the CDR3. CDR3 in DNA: TGTGCCAGTAGTATGGGACTGCGGGAGCAGTACTTC. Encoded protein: CASSMGLREQYF.

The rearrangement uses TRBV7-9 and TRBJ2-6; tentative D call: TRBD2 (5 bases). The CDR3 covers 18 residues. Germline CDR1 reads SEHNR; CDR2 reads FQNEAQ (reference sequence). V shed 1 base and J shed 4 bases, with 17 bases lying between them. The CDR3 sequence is CASSLGVAWALGANVLTF. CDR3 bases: TGTGCCAGCAGCTTAGGGGTAGCGTGGGCTCTGGGGGCCAACGTCCTGACTTTC.

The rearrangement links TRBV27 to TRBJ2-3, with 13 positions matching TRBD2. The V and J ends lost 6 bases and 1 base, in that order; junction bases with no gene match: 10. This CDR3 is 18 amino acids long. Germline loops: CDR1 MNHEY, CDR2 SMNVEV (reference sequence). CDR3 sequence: CASSRLAGGNQRTDTQYF. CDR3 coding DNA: TGTGCCAGCAGCAGACTAGCGGGGGGCAACCAACGCACAGATACGCAGTATTTT.

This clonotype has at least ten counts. The CDR3 loop is CSVIPNTEAFF. The CDR3 region has the DNA TGCAGCGTTATACCGAACACTGAAGCTTTCTTT. The chain combines TRBV29-1 with TRBJ1-1; D is ambiguous. From germline, CDR1 is SQVTM and CDR2 ANQGSEA. The CDR3 loop spans 11 amino acids. Deletions cut 5 bases from V and 1 base from J, with 5 bases between.

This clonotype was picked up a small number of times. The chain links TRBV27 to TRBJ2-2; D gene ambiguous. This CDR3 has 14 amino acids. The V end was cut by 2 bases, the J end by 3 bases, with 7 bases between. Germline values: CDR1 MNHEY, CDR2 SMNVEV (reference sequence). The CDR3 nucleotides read TGTGCCAGCAGTTTAACCGGGCACACCGGGGAGCTGTTTTTT. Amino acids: CASSLTGHTGELFF.

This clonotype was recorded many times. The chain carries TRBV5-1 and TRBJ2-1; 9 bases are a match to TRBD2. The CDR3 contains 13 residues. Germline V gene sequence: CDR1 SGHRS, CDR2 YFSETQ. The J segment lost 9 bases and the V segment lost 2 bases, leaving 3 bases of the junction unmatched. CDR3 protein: CASSLSLAGEQFF. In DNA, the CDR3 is TGCGCCAGCAGCTTATCACTAGCGGGTGAGCAGTTCTTC.

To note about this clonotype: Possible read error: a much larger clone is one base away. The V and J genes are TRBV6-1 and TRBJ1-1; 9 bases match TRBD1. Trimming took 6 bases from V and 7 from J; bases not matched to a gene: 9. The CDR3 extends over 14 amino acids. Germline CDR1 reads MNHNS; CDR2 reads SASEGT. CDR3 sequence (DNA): TGTGCCAGCAGCGCCGGGACAGGGCTTAATGAAGCTTTCTTT. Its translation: CASSAGTGLNEAFF.